By share, the clone carrying this TCR beta chain counts as medium-sized. Its antigen remains unknown. Coverage ceases 3 residues before the CDR3 finishes, and the germline J gene fills in the end. The data were taken from a study of T cell clonality in common variable immunodeficiency. Regarding the study as a whole: Common variable immunodeficiency TCR beta sequences reportedly had fewer deletions and N-nucleotide insertions.

CDR3 length: 16 amino acids. Germline V gene lookup returns CDR1 SGHRS and CDR2 YFSETQ. Trimming stripped 0 bases from V and 0 bases from J, with 10 bases between. Sequencing used immunoSEQ multiplex PCR; TCRdb keeps in-frame clones, though not all of them. Sampling found roughly 2,500 clones, none seen once. The V gene is TRBV5-1, the J gene TRBJ2-1; D is possibly TRBD1 (6 bases). The sequence was obtained from a human donor with common variable immunodeficiency. Sequenced sample: peripheral blood mononuclear cells. The CDR3 sequence: CASSLAGAISYNEQFF. The DNA read from the CDR3 is TGCGCCAGCAGCTTGGCAGGGGCCATCTCCTACAATGAG.